This TCR beta chain was retrieved from a study of cytomegalovirus exposure and HLA in healthy donors. PCR involved 60 Vbeta and 13 Jbeta primers. TCRdb keeps only in-frame clones here, not all; method: immunoSEQ multiplex PCR. This table holds approximately 30,000 clones. Sequenced input: PBMCs. This sequence was found in a woman aged 40-49 years in good health and CMV-seropositive.

The CDR3 DNA follows: TGTGCCAGTAGCGTAGGACAGGGCAAAACCTATGGCTACACCTTC. Amino acid sequence: CASSVGQGKTYGYTF. V and J are TRBV19 and TRBJ1-2; 8 nucleotides line up with TRBD1. The CDR3 covers 15 residues. Trimming removed 6 bases from V and 4 bases from J; junction bases left unmatched: 10. The germline gives CDR1 LNHDA, CDR2 SQIVND (reference sequence).